This entry lists 9 T cell receptor beta chains sequenced from one sample in a study of T cell responses to AZD1222 COVID-19 vaccine. Here immunoSEQ multiplex PCR was the method, and the copy in TCRdb shows in-frame clones only, minus some. The sample contains some 96,000 clones, 88% of which appear only once. Sample: peripheral blood, taken on day 0 of AZD1222 vaccination. Receptor source: an adult in good health.

This sequence joins TRBV3-1 (or the pseudogene TRBV3-2) and TRBJ1-4; D is perhaps TRBD1 (6 bases). The CDR3 has 16 residues. Germline V gene sequence: CDR1 LGHDT, CDR2 YNNKEL (reference sequence). The V gene lost 1 base and the J gene lost 6 bases, with 15 bases spanning the gap. The CDR3 DNA is TGTGCCAGCAGCCAAGGGAGGGGGGCCAGGGATGAAAAACTGTTTTTT. It specifies CASSQGRGARDEKLFF.

This sequence joins TRBV7-9 and TRBJ1-6, with D maybe TRBD1 (5 bases). The CDR3 loop spans 16 amino acids. Germline V lookup: CDR1 SEHNR, CDR2 FQNEAQ (reference sequence). The ends were cut back, 6 bases at V and 5 bases at J, with 17 bases in the middle. CDR3: CASSFRGVTNNSPLHF. The CDR3 nucleotides are TGTGCCAGCAGTTTCCGAGGGGTAACCAATAATTCACCCCTCCACTTT.

The chain carries TRBV4-3 and TRBJ2-6; D unresolved. Trimming cost V 3 bases and J 0 bases, with 9 bases left between them. This CDR3 region has 16 residues. Germline V gene lookup returns CDR1 LGHNA and CDR2 YSLEER. The CDR3, as DNA: TGCGCCAGCAGCCAGGGTGTTTACTCTGGGGCCAACGTCCTGACTTTC. Protein product: CASSQGVYSGANVLTF.

This clone occurred once. The V gene is TRBV28, the J gene TRBJ2-3; D is perhaps TRBD2 (5 bases). V gave up 3 bases and J gave up 12 bases, with 10 bases separating them. CDR1 is MDHEN, CDR2 SYDVKM, per germline. The length of the CDR3 is 11 residues. CDR3 region: CASSFGLVQYF. The CDR3 region has the DNA TGTGCCAGCAGTTTCGGACTTGTCCAGTATTTT.

J is TRBJ2-1 and V is TRBV2; 12 bases are a match to TRBD2. The CDR3 consists of 15 residues. V lost 9 bases to trimming and J lost 7 bases; unmatched junction nucleotides: 10. CDR1 is SNHLY and CDR2 is FYNNEI in the germline V gene. CDR3 residues: CASDRWTSGNNEQFF. The CDR3 nucleotides read TGTGCCAGTGATAGGTGGACTAGCGGGAATAATGAGCAGTTCTTC.

This clone has just one count. V gene TRBV15 combines with J gene TRBJ2-7; TRBD2 agrees at 7 bases. The V gene end was trimmed by 1 base and the J gene end by 3 bases; junction bases not matched to a gene: 6. Germline lookup yields CDR1 LNHNV and CDR2 YYDKDF (reference sequence). This CDR3 spans 15 amino acids. The DNA for the CDR3 is TGTGCCACCAGCAGAGCCGGTGTAGCGGGCTACGAGCAGTACTTC. This sequence encodes CATSRAGVAGYEQYF. Combining the CDR3 with reference TRBV15 and TRBJ2-7 gives the whole variable domain DAMVIQNPRYQVTQFGKPVTLSCSQTLNHNVMYWYQQKSSQAPKLLFHYYDKDFNNEADTPDNFQSRRPNTSFCFLDIRSPGLGDTAMYLCATSRAGVAGYEQYFGPGTRLTVT.

Comments on this clone: Within the sample, other DNA sequences also encode this same CDR3. The rearrangement uses TRBV27 and TRBJ2-7, with D possibly TRBD2 on 5 matching bases. Germline V gives CDR1 MNHEY, CDR2 SMNVEV (reference sequence). V was clipped by 3 bases and J by 2 bases, with 8 bases between them. The CDR3 length is 13 residues. The CDR3 here is CASSFPGAYEQYF. DNA of the CDR3: TGTGCCAGCAGTTTCCCCGGGGCCTACGAGCAGTACTTC.

J is TRBJ1-5 and V is TRBV24-1; possibly TRBD1 for D (6 bases). Germline-derived CDR1 and CDR2 are KGHDR and SFDVKD. Between the trimmed V and J ends, which lost 3 bases and 4 bases, there was a span of 27 bases. CDR3 size: 20 residues. DNA for the CDR3: TGTGCCACCAGTGATCTGCCCTCCCAATCCGCCCGGACAGAGAATCAGCCCCAGCATTTT. This sequence encodes CATSDLPSQSARTENQPQHF.

The chain has TRBV19 and TRBJ2-7, with a possible D match to TRBD1 (6 bases). The germline V gene encodes CDR1 LNHDA and CDR2 SQIVND (reference sequence). Trimming shortened V by 5 bases and J by 2 bases, and 19 bases separated the two germline ends. This CDR3 comprises 16 residues. This CDR3 reads CASSGTSSFSAYEQYF. The CDR3 DNA sequence: TGTGCCAGTAGTGGGACAAGCTCCTTTTCTGCCTACGAGCAGTACTTC.